A single T cell receptor (beta chain) is shown here with its context. Its cognate antigen is unknown. This sample stems from a study of cytomegalovirus exposure and HLA in healthy donors. Study in general: Samples from HLA-typed donors yielded around 79 million unique TCRs in an early data release.

A multiplex PCR was run with 60 Vbeta primers and 13 Jbeta primers. This table comes from immunoSEQ multiplex PCR, and its TCRdb copy is limited to in-frame clones, with some not included. The sample has about 190,000 clones, approximately 80% seen once. Study observations and caveats: The likely origin of a cluster of highly shared sequence variants was a sequencing artifact. The authors listed around 150 TCR beta chains as cytomegalovirus-associated.

The CDR3 has 15 residues. V lost 4 bases to trimming and J lost 5 bases; unmatched junction nucleotides: 5. Germline values: CDR1 LNHDA, CDR2 SQIVND (reference sequence). The receptor's source is a woman aged 25-40 years in good health and CMV-seronegative. The sequenced material came from PBMCs. This chain links TRBV19 with TRBJ2-1; 10 nucleotides agree with TRBD2. The CDR3 spells CASSTSGSPDNEQFF. CDR3 nucleotides: TGTGCCAGTAGTACTAGCGGGAGCCCCGACAATGAGCAGTTCTTC.